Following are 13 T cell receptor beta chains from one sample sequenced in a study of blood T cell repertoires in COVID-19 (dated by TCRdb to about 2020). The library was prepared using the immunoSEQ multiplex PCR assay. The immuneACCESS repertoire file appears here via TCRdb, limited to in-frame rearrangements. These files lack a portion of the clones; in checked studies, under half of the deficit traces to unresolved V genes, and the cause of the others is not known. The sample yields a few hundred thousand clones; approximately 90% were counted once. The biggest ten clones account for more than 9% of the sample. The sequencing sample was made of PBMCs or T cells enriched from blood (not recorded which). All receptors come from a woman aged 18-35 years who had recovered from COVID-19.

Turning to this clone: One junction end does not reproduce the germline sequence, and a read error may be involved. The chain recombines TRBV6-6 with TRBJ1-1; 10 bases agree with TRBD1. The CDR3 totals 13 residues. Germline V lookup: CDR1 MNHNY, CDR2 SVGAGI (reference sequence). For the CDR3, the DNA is TGTGCCAGCACTTACTCGACAGGGGGCATAGCTTTCTTT. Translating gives CASTYSTGGIAFF.

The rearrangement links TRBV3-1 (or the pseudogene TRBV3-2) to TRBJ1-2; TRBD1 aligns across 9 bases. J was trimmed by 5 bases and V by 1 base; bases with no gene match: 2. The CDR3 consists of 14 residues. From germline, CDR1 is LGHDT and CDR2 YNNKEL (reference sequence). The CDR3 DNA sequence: TGTGCCAGCAGCCAAGGTGGACAGGGGTATGGCTACACCTTC. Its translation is CASSQGGQGYGYTF.

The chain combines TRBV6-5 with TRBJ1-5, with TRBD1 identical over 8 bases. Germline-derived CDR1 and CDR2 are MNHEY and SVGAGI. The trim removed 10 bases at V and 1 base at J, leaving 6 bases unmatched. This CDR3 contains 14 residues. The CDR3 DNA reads TGTGCCACCGGACAGGGACGCAGCAATCAGCCCCAGCATTTT. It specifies CATGQGRSNQPQHF.

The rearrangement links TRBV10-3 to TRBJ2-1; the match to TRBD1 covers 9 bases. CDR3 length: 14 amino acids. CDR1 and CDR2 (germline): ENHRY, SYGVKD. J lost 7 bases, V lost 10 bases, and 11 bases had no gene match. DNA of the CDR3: TGTGCCACTACCGGGACAGGGCATGGAAATGAGCAGTTCTTC. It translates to CATTGTGHGNEQFF.

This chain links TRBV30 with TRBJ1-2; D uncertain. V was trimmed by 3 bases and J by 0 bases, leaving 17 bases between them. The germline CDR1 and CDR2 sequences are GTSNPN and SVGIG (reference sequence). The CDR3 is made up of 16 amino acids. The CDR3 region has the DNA TGTGCCTGGAGAATCCCGCCTTGGAGAGCTAACTATGGCTACACCTTC. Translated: CAWRIPPWRANYGYTF.

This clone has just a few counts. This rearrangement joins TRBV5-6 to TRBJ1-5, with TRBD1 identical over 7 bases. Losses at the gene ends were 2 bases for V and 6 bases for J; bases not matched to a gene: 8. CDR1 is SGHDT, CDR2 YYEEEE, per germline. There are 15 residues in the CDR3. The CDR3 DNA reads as TGTGCCAGCAGCTTAAGAGACAGGGCGGGTCAGCCCCAGCATTTT. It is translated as CASSLRDRAGQPQHF.

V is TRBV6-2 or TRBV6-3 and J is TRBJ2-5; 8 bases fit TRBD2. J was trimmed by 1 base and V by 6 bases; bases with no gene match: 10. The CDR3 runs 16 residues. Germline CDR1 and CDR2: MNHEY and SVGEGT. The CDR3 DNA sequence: TGTGCCAGCAGCGCCCGGGAGCGGGGGACCCAAGAGACCCAGTACTTC. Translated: CASSARERGTQETQYF.

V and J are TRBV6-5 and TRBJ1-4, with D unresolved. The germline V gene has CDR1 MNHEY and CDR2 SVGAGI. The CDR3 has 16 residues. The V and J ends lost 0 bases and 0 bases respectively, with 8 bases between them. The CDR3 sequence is CASSYSRSATNEKLFF. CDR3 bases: TGTGCCAGCAGTTACTCGCGGTCAGCAACTAATGAAAAACTGTTTTTT.

CDR3 sequence: CASSPITGRGPYTEAFF. DNA of the CDR3: TGTGCCAGCTCACCAATCACAGGGAGGGGCCCGTACACTGAAGCTTTCTTT. The chain joins TRBV18 to TRBJ1-1, with D maybe TRBD1 (6 bases). Germline CDR1 is KGHSH and CDR2 is LQKENI. This CDR3 comprises 17 residues. V lost 2 bases to trimming and J lost 3 bases, with 19 bases between them. Based on the CDR3 plus reference TRBV18 and TRBJ1-1, the full variable domain is NAGVMQNPRHLVRRRGQEARLRCSPMKGHSHVYWYRQLPEEGLKFMVYLQKENIIDESGMPKERFSAEFPKEGPSILRIQQVVRGDSAAYFCASSPITGRGPYTEAFFGQGTRLTVV.

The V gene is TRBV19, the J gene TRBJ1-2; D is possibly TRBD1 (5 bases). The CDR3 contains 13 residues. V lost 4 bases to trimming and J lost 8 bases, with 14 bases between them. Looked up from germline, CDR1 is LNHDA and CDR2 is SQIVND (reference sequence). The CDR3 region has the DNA TGTGCCAGTAGTAAACAAGGGGCGAACGGCTACACCTTC. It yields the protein CASSKQGANGYTF.

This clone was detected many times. This CDR3 reads CASTTIQGYNSPLHF. CDR3 sequence (DNA): TGTGCCAGCACCACCATACAGGGTTATAATTCACCCCTCCACTTT. This rearrangement joins TRBV5-6 to TRBJ1-6; perhaps TRBD1 as D (6 bases). Looked up from germline, CDR1 is SGHDT and CDR2 is YYEEEE. The CDR3 is 15 amino acids. The V and J ends lost 6 bases and 4 bases respectively, with 14 bases between them. The entire variable domain, with the rest obtained from reference TRBV5-6 and TRBJ1-6, is as follows: DAGVTQSPTHLIKTRGQQVTLRCSPKSGHDTVSWYQQALGQGPQFIFQYYEEEERQRGNFPDRFSGHQFPNYSSELNVNALLLGDSALYLCASTTIQGYNSPLHFGNGTRLTVT.

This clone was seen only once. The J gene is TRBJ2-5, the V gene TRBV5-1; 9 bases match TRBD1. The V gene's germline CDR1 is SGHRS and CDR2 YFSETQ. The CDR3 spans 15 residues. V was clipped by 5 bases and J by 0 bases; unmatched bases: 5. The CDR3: CASSRTGEYQETQYF. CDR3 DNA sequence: TGCGCCAGCAGTCGGACAGGGGAGTACCAAGAGACCCAGTACTTC.

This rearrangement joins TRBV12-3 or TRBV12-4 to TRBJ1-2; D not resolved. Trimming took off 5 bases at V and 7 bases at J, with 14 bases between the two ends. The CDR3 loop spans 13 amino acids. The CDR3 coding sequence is TGTGCCAGCAGTCCCCGGGCCGCGGGTGGCTACACCTTC. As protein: CASSPRAAGGYTF.